A selection of T cell receptor beta chains follows, all from one sample in a study of shared clonotypes between healthy human individuals. The repertoire was sequenced with immunoSEQ multiplex PCR; TCRdb's copy has only in-frame clones and lacks some. The sample has 2 million to 2.5 million clones; roughly 96% are singletons. Sequenced sample: naive CD4+ T cells sorted from blood. The receptor source for this set is a young man in good health. The CDR3 runs from the conserved cysteine through the conserved F or W. The D gene is left open where the match is weak. The listing skips clone size in some rows; elsewhere it reads once, few, many or a size class.

j_gene: TRBJ2-3; len: 15; v_gene: TRBV19; d_gene: TRBD2; abundance: .; CDR3aa: CASSKTGGPTDTQYF; CDR3nt: TGTGCCAGTAGTAAGACGGGAGGGCCGACAGATACGCAGTATTTT
j_gene: TRBJ1-4; len: 15; v_gene: TRBV5-6; d_gene: TRBD1; abundance: .; CDR3aa: CASSLRGQGNEKLFF; CDR3nt: TGTGCCAGCAGCTTGAGGGGACAGGGCAACGAAAAACTGTTTTTT
j_gene: TRBJ1-4; len: 14; v_gene: TRBV7-9; d_gene: .; abundance: .; CDR3aa: CASTRTVTNEKLFF; CDR3nt: TGTGCCAGCACACGGACTGTGACTAATGAAAAACTGTTTTTT
j_gene: TRBJ2-3; len: 15; v_gene: TRBV6-5; d_gene: .; abundance: .; CDR3aa: CASSPTRGGTDTQYF; CDR3nt: TGTGCCAGCAGTCCGACTAGAGGAGGGACAGATACGCAGTATTTT
j_gene: TRBJ2-7; len: 14; v_gene: TRBV6-1; d_gene: .; abundance: .; CDR3aa: CASSEGRGFYEQYF; CDR3nt: TGTGCCAGCAGTGAAGGAAGGGGGTTCTACGAGCAGTACTTC
j_gene: TRBJ2-6; len: 18; v_gene: TRBV7-2; d_gene: .; abundance: .; CDR3aa: CASSSRWDSTSGANVLTF; CDR3nt: TGTGCCAGCAGCTCGCGATGGGATTCCACCTCTGGGGCCAACGTCCTGACTTTC
j_gene: TRBJ2-3; len: 15; v_gene: TRBV27; d_gene: .; abundance: .; CDR3aa: CASSLVRGETDTQYF; CDR3nt: TGTGCCAGCAGTTTAGTCAGGGGAGAAACAGATACGCAGTATTTT
j_gene: TRBJ2-2; len: 17; v_gene: TRBV5-1; d_gene: TRBD1; abundance: .; CDR3aa: CASSTQGQGNIPGELFF; CDR3nt: TGCGCCAGCAGCACTCAAGGACAGGGGAATATACCCGGGGAGCTGTTTTTT
j_gene: TRBJ1-4; len: 14; v_gene: TRBV9; d_gene: TRBD1; abundance: .; CDR3aa: CASSPRTGVEKLFF; CDR3nt: TGTGCCAGCAGCCCCCGGACAGGGGTTGAAAAACTGTTTTTT
j_gene: TRBJ2-1; len: 16; v_gene: TRBV5-4; d_gene: TRBD2; abundance: .; CDR3aa: CASSIGLAASYNEQFF; CDR3nt: TGTGCCAGCAGCATAGGACTAGCGGCGTCCTACAATGAGCAGTTCTTC
j_gene: TRBJ2-7; len: 14; v_gene: TRBV6-6; d_gene: TRBD1; abundance: once; CDR3aa: CATMLGQGSYEQYF; CDR3nt: TGTGCCACCATGTTGGGACAGGGATCCTACGAGCAGTACTTC
j_gene: TRBJ2-7; len: 15; v_gene: TRBV29-1; d_gene: TRBD1; abundance: once; CDR3aa: CSVEGVGTDTYEQYF; CDR3nt: TGCAGCGTTGAAGGGGTGGGGACAGATACATACGAGCAGTACTTC
j_gene: TRBJ2-1; len: 14; v_gene: TRBV7-9; d_gene: TRBD1; abundance: .; CDR3aa: CASSFRDSSHEQFF; CDR3nt: TGTGCCAGCAGCTTCCGGGACAGTTCCCATGAGCAGTTCTTC
j_gene: TRBJ2-2; len: 15; v_gene: TRBV9; d_gene: TRBD1; abundance: .; CDR3aa: CASSGSGQPTGELFF; CDR3nt: TGTGCCAGCAGCGGATCGGGACAGCCAACCGGGGAGCTGTTTTTT
j_gene: TRBJ2-5; len: 13; v_gene: TRBV7-2; d_gene: .; abundance: .; CDR3aa: CASGAWGQETQYF; CDR3nt: TGTGCCAGCGGTGCCTGGGGCCAAGAGACCCAGTACTTC